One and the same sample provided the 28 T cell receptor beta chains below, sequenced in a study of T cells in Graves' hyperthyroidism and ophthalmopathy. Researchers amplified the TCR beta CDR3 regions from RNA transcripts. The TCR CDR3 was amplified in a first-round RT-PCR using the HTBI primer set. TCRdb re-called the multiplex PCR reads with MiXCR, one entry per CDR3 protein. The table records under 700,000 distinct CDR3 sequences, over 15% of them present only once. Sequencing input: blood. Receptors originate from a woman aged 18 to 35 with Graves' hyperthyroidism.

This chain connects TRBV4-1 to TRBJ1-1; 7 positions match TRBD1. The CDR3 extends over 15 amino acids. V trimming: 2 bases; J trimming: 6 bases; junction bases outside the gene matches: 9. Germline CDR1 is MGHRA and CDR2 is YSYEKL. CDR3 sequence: CASSQLQGSGPEAFF. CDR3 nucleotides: TGCGCCAGCAGCCAATTACAGGGGAGTGGTCCTGAAGCTTTCTTT.

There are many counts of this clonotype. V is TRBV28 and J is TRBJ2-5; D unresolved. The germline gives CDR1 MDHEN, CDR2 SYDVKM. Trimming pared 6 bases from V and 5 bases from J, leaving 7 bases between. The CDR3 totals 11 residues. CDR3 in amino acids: CASRGSETQYF. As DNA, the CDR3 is TGTGCCAGCAGAGGGTCCGAGACCCAGTACTTC.

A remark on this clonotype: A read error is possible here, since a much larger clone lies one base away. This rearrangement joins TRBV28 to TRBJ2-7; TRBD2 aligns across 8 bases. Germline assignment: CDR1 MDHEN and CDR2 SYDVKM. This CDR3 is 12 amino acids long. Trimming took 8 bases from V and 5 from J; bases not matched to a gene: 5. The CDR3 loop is CASRGGLDEQYF. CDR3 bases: TGTGCCAGCCGGGGGGGCTTGGACGAGCAGTACTTC. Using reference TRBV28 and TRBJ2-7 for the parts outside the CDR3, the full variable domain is DVKVTQSSRYLVKRTGEKVFLECVQDMDHENMFWYRQDPGLGLRLIYFSYDVKMKEKGDIPEGYSVSREKKERFSLILESASTNQTSMYLCASRGGLDEQYFGPGTRLTVT.

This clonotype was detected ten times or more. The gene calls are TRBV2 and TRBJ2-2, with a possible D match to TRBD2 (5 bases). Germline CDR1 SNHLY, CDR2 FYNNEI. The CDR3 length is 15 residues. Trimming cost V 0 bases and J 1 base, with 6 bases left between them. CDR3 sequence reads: CASSEARVNTGELFF. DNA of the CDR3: TGTGCCAGCAGTGAAGCGCGGGTGAACACCGGGGAGCTGTTTTTT.

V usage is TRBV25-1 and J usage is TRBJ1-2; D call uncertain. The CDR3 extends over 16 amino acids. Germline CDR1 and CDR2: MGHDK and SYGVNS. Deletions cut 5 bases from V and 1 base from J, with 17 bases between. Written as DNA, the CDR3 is TGTGCCAGCAGTCACGGACCTTCCCACCTTAACTATGGCTACACCTTC. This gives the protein CASSHGPSHLNYGYTF.

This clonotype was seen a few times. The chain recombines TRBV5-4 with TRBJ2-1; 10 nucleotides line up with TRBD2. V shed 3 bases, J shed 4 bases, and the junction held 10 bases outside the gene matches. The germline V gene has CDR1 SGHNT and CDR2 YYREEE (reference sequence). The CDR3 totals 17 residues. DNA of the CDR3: TGTGCCAGCAGCTGGGGACTAGCGCTAGGGGCTTACAATGAGCAGTTCTTC. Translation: CASSWGLALGAYNEQFF.

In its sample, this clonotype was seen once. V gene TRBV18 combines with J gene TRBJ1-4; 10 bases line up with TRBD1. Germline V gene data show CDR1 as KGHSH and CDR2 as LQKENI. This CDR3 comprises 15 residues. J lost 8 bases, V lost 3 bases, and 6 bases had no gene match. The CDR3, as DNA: TGTGCCAGCTCACCTCGGGACAGGGGAGACGAAAAACTGTTTTTT. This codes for CASSPRDRGDEKLFF.

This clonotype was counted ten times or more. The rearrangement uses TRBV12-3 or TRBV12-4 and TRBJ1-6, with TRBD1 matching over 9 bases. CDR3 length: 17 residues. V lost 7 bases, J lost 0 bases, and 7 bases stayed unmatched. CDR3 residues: CASTTGTGISYNSPLHF. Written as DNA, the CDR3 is TGTGCCAGCACCACGGGGACAGGGATCTCCTATAATTCACCCCTCCACTTT.

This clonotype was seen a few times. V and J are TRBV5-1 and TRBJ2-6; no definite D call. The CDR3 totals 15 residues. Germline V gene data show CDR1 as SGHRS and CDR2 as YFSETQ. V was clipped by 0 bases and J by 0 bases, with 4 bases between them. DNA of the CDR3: TGCGCCAGCAGCTTGGCCCCCTCTGGGGCCAACGTCCTGACTTTC. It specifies CASSLAPSGANVLTF.

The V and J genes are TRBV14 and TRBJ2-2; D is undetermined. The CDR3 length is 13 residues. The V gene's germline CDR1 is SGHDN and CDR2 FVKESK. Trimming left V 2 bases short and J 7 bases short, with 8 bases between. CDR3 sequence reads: CASSQSFNGELFF. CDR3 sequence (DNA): TGTGCCAGCAGCCAAAGTTTTAACGGGGAGCTGTTTTTT.

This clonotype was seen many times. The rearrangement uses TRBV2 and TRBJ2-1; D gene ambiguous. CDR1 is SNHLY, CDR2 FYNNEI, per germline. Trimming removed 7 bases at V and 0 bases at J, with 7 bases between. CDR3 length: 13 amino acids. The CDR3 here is CASKKSSYNEQFF. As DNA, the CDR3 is TGTGCCAGCAAGAAGAGCTCCTACAATGAGCAGTTCTTC. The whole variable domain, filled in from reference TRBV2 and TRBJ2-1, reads EPEVTQTPSHQVTQMGQEVILRCVPISNHLYFYWYRQILGQKVEFLVSFYNNEISEKSEIFDDQFSVERPDGSNFTLKIRSTKLEDSAMYFCASKKSSYNEQFFGPGTRLTVL.

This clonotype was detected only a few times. CDR3 nucleotide sequence: TGTGCCAGCAGCCGGGGACAGGGATGGCAGCCCCAGCATTTT. Its translation is CASSRGQGWQPQHF. J is TRBJ1-5 and V is TRBV5-6; 9 bases align to TRBD1. CDR1 is SGHDT and CDR2 is YYEEEE in the germline V gene. Trimming removed 4 bases from V and 7 bases from J; junction bases left unmatched: 6. The CDR3 sequence is 14 residues long. Filled out from reference TRBV5-6 and TRBJ1-5, the complete variable domain reads DAGVTQSPTHLIKTRGQQVTLRCSPKSGHDTVSWYQQALGQGPQFIFQYYEEEERQRGNFPDRFSGHQFPNYSSELNVNALLLGDSALYLCASSRGQGWQPQHFGDGTRLSIL.

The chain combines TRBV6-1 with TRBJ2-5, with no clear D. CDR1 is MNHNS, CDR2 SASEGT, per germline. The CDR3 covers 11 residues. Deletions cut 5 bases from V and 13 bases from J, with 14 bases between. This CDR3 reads CASSTSSIPYF. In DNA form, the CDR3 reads TGTGCCAGCAGTACCTCAAGTATCCCGTACTTC.

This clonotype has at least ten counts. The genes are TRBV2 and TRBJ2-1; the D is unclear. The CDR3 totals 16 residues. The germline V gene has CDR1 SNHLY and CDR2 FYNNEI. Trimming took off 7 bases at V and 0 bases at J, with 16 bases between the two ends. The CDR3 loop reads CASKSADASSYNEQFF. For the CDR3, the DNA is TGTGCCAGCAAGAGTGCCGACGCAAGCTCCTACAATGAGCAGTTCTTC.

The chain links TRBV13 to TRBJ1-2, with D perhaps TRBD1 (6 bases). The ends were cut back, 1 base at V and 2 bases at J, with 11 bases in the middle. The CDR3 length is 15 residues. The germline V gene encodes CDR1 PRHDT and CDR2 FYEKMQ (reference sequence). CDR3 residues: CASSLEGGWNYGYTF. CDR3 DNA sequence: TGTGCCAGCAGCTTAGAAGGGGGATGGAACTATGGCTACACCTTC.

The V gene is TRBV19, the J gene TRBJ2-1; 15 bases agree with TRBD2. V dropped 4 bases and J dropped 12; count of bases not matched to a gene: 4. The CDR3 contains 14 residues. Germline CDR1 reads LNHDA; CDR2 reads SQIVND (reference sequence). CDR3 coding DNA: TGTGCCAGTAGTACAGGACTAGCGGGGGGGGGGCAGTTCTTC. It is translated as CASSTGLAGGGQFF.

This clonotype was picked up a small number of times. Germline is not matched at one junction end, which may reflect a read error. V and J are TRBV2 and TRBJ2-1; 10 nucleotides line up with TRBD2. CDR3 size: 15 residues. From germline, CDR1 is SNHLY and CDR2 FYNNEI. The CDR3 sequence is CASSGELAGINGQFF. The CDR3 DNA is TGTGCCAGCAGTGGAGAACTAGCGGGGATAAATGGGCAGTTCTTC.

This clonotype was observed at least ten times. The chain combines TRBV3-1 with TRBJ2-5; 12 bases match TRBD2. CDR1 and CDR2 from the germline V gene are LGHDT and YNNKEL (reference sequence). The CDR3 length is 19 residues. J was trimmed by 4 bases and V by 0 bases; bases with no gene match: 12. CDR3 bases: TGTGCCAGCAGCCAAGATATATCGACTAGCGGGAGTCTAGCAGAGACCCAGTACTTC. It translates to CASSQDISTSGSLAETQYF.

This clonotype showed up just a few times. CDR3 in DNA: TGTGCCACCAGCAGAGATGGGACAGATAATTCACCCCTCCACTTT. It is translated as CATSRDGTDNSPLHF. The chain has TRBV15 and TRBJ1-6, with 7 bases aligning to TRBD1. V shed 0 bases and J 5 bases; nucleotides not matched to a gene: 1. CDR3 length equals 15 residues. Germline V gene sequence: CDR1 LNHNV, CDR2 YYDKDF (reference sequence).

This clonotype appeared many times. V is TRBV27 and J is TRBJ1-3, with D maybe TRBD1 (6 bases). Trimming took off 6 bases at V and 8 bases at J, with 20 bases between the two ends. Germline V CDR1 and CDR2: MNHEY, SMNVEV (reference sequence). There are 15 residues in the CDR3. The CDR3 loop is CASSRNRDPGHTIYF. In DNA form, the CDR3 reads TGTGCCAGCAGCAGAAACAGGGATCCTGGGCACACCATATATTTT.

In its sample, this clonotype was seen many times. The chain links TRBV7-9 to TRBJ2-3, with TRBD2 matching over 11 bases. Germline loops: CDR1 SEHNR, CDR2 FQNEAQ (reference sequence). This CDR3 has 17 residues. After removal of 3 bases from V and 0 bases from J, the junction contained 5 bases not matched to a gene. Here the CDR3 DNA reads TGTGCCAGCAGCTTCTTAGCGGGAGGGCCGAGCACAGATACGCAGTATTTT. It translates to CASSFLAGGPSTDTQYF.

The CDR3 region is CASSFQGSTDTQYF. In DNA form, the CDR3 reads TGTGCCAGCAGTTTCCAGGGGAGCACAGATACGCAGTATTTT. The chain recombines TRBV12-3 or TRBV12-4 with TRBJ2-3, with D possibly TRBD1 on 6 matching bases. Trimming removed 3 bases from V and 0 bases from J, with 7 bases in between. The CDR3 totals 14 residues.

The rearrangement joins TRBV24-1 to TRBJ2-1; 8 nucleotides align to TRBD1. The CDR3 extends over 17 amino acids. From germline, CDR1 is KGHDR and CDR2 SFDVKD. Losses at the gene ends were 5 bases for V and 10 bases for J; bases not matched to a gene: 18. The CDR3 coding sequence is TGTGCCACCAGTGCCTCGACAGGGGCCCGGACCGGGGAGGAGCAGTTCTTC. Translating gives CATSASTGARTGEEQFF.

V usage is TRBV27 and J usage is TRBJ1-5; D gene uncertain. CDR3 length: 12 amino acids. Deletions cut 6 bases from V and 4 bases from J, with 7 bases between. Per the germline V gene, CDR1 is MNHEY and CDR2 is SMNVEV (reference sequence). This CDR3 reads CASRTQNQPQHF. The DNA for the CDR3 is TGTGCCAGCAGAACACAAAATCAGCCCCAGCATTTT.

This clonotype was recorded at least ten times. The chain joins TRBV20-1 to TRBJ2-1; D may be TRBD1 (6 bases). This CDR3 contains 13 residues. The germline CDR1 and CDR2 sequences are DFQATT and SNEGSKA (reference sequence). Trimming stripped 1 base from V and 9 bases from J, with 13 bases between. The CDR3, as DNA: TGCAGTGCTAGAGGTACAGGGTTCGGTGAGCAGTTCTTC. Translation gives CSARGTGFGEQFF.

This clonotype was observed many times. The CDR3 spells CASSLERPTDTQYF. The CDR3 coding sequence is TGCGCCAGCAGCTTGGAGCGACCCACAGATACGCAGTATTTT. The chain employs TRBV5-1 and TRBJ2-3; D is unclear. This CDR3 has 14 amino acids. CDR1 is SGHRS and CDR2 is YFSETQ in the germline V gene. V lost 0 bases and J lost 2, with 7 bases in between.

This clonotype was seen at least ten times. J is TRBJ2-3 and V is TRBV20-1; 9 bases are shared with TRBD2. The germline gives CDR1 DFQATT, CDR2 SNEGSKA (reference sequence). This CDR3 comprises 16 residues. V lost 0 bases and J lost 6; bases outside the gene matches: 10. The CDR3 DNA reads TGCAGTGCTAGAGATCTAGCGGGGTGGGGTGTCGATACGCAGTATTTT. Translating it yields CSARDLAGWGVDTQYF.

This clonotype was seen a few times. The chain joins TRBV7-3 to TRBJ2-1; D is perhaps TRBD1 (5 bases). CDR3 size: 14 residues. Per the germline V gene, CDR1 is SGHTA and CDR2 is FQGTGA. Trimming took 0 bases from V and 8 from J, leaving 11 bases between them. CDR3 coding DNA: TGTGCCAGCAGCTTAACTACAGGACACCATGAGCAGTTCTTC. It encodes CASSLTTGHHEQFF.